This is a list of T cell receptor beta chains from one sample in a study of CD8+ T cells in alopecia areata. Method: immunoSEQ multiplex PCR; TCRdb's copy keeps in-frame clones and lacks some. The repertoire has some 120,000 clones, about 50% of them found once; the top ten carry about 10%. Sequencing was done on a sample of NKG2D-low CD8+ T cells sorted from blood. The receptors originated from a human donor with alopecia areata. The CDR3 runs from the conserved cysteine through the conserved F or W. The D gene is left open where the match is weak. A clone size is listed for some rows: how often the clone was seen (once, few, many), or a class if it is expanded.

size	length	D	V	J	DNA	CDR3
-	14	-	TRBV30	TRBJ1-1	TGTGCCTGGAGTTACGCAGGGTACAACACTGAAGCTTTCTTT	CAWSYAGYNTEAFF
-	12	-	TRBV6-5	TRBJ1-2	TGTGCCAGCAGTTCCGACTCCATGAGCTACACCTTC	CASSSDSMSYTF
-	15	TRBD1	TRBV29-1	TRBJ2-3	TGCAGCAATTCTAAACCGGGACAGGGCACAGATACGCAGTATTTT	CSNSKPGQGTDTQYF
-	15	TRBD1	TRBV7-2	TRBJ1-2	TGTGCCAGCAGCTTAGCGGACAGGGTAATCTATGGCTACACCTTC	CASSLADRVIYGYTF
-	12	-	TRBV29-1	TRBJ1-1	TGCAGCGTTGAATCCTCCGTCCCCGAAGCTTTCTTT	CSVESSVPEAFF
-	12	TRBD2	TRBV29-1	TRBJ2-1	TGCAGCGTCCAGGGACTAGCAAATGAGCAGTTCTTC	CSVQGLANEQFF
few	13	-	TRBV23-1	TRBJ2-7	TGCGCCCGAGAGACAGGCGGACCCTACGAGCAGTACTTC	CARETGGPYEQYF
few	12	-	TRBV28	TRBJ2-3	TGTGCCAGCAGTTTCATCACAGATACGCAGTATTTT	CASSFITDTQYF
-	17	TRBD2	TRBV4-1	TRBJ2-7	TGCGCCAGCAGCCAAGATGGCCCTGGGACTAGCGGATACGAGCAGTACTTC	CASSQDGPGTSGYEQYF
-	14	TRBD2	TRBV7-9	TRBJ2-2	TGTGCCAGCAGCCCGCTAGCGGTGACCGGGGAGCTGTTTTTT	CASSPLAVTGELFF
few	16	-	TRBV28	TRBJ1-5	TGTGCCAGCAGCCCGCTTTTCGGCGGGGGAAATCAGCCCCAGCATTTT	CASSPLFGGGNQPQHF
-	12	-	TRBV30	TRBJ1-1	TGTGCCTGGAGGACAGGGAACACTGAAGCTTTCTTT	CAWRTGNTEAFF
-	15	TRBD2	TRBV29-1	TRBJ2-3	TGCAGCGTTGAAGGGACTAGCGGGCACACAGATACGCAGTATTTT	CSVEGTSGHTDTQYF
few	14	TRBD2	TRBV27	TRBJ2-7	TGTGCCAGCAGTCCACGGACTAGCGGAACACTCGAGTACTTC	CASSPRTSGTLEYF
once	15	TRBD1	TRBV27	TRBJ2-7	TGTGCCAGCAGTTTACGAGGGACAGGGGGCTTAGAGCAGTACTTC	CASSLRGTGGLEQYF
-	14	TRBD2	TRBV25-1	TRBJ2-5	TGTGCCAGCACCCCTCGGGCTAGCGGAGAGACCCAGTACTTC	CASTPRASGETQYF
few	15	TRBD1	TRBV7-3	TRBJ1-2	TGTGCCAGCAGCTTAGCGGACAGGGTAATCTATGGCTACACCTTC	CASSLADRVIYGYTF
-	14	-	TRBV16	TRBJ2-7	TGTGCCAGCAGCCCACCCTTGCCAGGCTCCGAGCAGTACTTC	CASSPPLPGSEQYF
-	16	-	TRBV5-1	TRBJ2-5	TGCGCCAGCAGCTTGGCCGGTCAGGTCCCCTCGGAGACCCAGTACTTC	CASSLAGQVPSETQYF
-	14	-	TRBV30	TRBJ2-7	TGTGCCTGGAGTGTAGGTCAGATCTCCTACGAGCAGTACTTC	CAWSVGQISYEQYF
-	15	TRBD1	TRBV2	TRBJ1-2	TGTGCCAGCAGTCATCGCTGGACAGGGGAAAATGGCTACACCTTC	CASSHRWTGENGYTF
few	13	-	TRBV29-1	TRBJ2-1	TGCAGCGTTCAAGTTGGGAACTACAATGAGCAGTTCTTC	CSVQVGNYNEQFF